This T cell receptor beta chain was obtained from a study of Tregs in tolerant kidney transplant recipients. Trimming removed 2 bases at V and 7 bases at J, with 14 bases between. The V gene's germline CDR1 is ENHRY and CDR2 SYGVKD. The CDR3 is 14 amino acids. Sequenced by immunoSEQ multiplex PCR; TCRdb stores in-frame clones only, minus some. The sample lists more than 60,000 clones, approximately 85% seen once, with 2.1% in the top ten. The sequencing here drew on Tregs from blood, taken before the transplant. The rearrangement links TRBV10-3 to TRBJ2-5; TRBD2 might be the D (6 bases). This TCR was sampled from a human donor who received a combined kidney and bone marrow transplant. The CDR3 nucleotides are TGTGCCATCAGTGAGGGCGCCGGGGGAGGGACCCAGTACTTC. Its translation: CAISEGAGGGTQYF.